These 25 T cell receptor beta chains were sequenced from one sample in a study of cytomegalovirus exposure and HLA in healthy donors. Generated by immunoSEQ multiplex PCR, the TCRdb table keeps only in-frame clones and is missing some. This table has about 350,000 clones, 87% appearing once. The sample comprised PBMCs. The source is a young woman in good health and CMV-seropositive.

The chain joins TRBV2 to TRBJ1-5, with TRBD1 as a possible D gene (6 bases). This CDR3 contains 17 residues. V was shortened by 7 bases and J by 0 bases, with 19 bases between the two germline ends. Germline CDR1 is SNHLY and CDR2 is FYNNEI. In nucleotides, the CDR3 is TGTGCCAGCATCGGGGGACACACTCCATATAGCAATCAGCCCCAGCATTTT. This sequence encodes CASIGGHTPYSNQPQHF.

The count of this clone is one. This chain connects TRBV7-3 to TRBJ2-1, with 12 bases identical to TRBD1. Germline trimming cut 5 bases from V and 8 bases from J; bases unmatched to any gene: 7. Germline lookup yields CDR1 SGHTA and CDR2 FQGTGA. The CDR3 has 15 residues. This CDR3 reads CASSPGTGGLYEQFF. The CDR3 DNA sequence: TGTGCCAGCAGCCCCGGGACAGGGGGCCTCTATGAGCAGTTCTTC.

The V call is TRBV27, the J call TRBJ2-3, with D unclear. The V gene's germline CDR1 is MNHEY and CDR2 SMNVEV (reference sequence). Trimming pared 0 bases from V and 3 bases from J, leaving 7 bases between. This CDR3 contains 14 residues. CDR3 region: CASSLSDVTDTQYF. DNA of the CDR3: TGTGCCAGCAGTTTATCCGACGTGACAGATACGCAGTATTTT.

The chain uses TRBV6-6 and TRBJ2-7, with 7 bases that match TRBD1. This CDR3 contains 16 residues. J gave up 3 bases and V 7 bases, and 15 bases lay outside the gene matches. CDR1 MNHNY and CDR2 SVGAGI come from the germline V gene (reference sequence). The CDR3 here is CASTPTDRAGNYEQYF. DNA of the CDR3: TGTGCCAGCACCCCCACCGACAGGGCAGGGAACTACGAGCAGTACTTC.

The chain recombines TRBV5-1 with TRBJ2-3; TRBD1 is a possible D gene (6 bases). V was cut by 3 bases and J by 0 bases, with 17 bases left in between. The length of the CDR3 is 17 residues. Germline CDR1 SGHRS, CDR2 YFSETQ. The CDR3: CASSSKPITGSTDTQYF. The CDR3 nucleotides are TGCGCCAGCAGCTCCAAACCCATAACAGGGAGCACAGATACGCAGTATTTT. The variable domain in full, with the rest retrieved from reference TRBV5-1 and TRBJ2-3, is KAGVTQTPRYLIKTRGQQVTLSCSPISGHRSVSWYQQTPGQGLQFLFEYFSETQRNKGNFPGRFSGRQFSNSRSEMNVSTLELGDSALYLCASSSKPITGSTDTQYFGPGTRLTVL.

The chain couples TRBV4-3 to TRBJ2-7; TRBD1 aligns across 9 bases. The germline CDR1 and CDR2 sequences are LGHNA and YSLEER. This CDR3 is built from 16 residues. J lost 2 bases, V lost 1 base, and 6 bases had no gene match. CDR3 region: CASSQAQTGGAYEQYF. DNA for the CDR3: TGCGCCAGCAGCCAAGCCCAGACAGGGGGTGCCTACGAGCAGTACTTC.

The chain has TRBV9 and TRBJ1-4; tentatively, D is TRBD1 (5 bases). Germline CDR1 is SGDLS and CDR2 is YYNGEE. The V end was cut by 1 base, the J end by 7 bases, with 8 bases between. This CDR3 comprises 13 residues. The CDR3 spells CASSVQGGEKLFF. For the CDR3, the DNA is TGTGCCAGCAGCGTACAGGGAGGTGAAAAACTGTTTTTT.

The V and J genes are TRBV28 and TRBJ2-3; D might be TRBD2 (6 bases). The ends were cut back, 4 bases at V and 1 base at J, with 21 bases in the middle. CDR1 is MDHEN and CDR2 is SYDVKM in the germline V gene. CDR3 length: 18 residues. CDR3 sequence: CASSSSGRPAGRTDTQYF. CDR3 coding DNA: TGTGCCAGCAGTTCCTCGGGCCGTCCCGCGGGGCGCACAGATACGCAGTATTTT. The full variable domain, in which reference TRBV28 and TRBJ2-3 provide the parts outside the CDR3, is DVKVTQSSRYLVKRTGEKVFLECVQDMDHENMFWYRQDPGLGLRLIYFSYDVKMKEKGDIPEGYSVSREKKERFSLILESASTNQTSMYLCASSSSGRPAGRTDTQYFGPGTRLTVL.

The gene calls are TRBV28 and TRBJ2-2; 9 positions agree with TRBD1. This CDR3 spans 15 amino acids. Per the germline V gene, CDR1 is MDHEN and CDR2 is SYDVKM. J gave up 5 bases and V 6 bases, and 7 bases lay outside the gene matches. CDR3 bases: TGTGCCAGCAGAACGGGACAGGGACTTACCGGGGAGCTGTTTTTT. Protein: CASRTGQGLTGELFF. Looking up the rest from reference TRBV28 and TRBJ2-2 gives the full variable domain: DVKVTQSSRYLVKRTGEKVFLECVQDMDHENMFWYRQDPGLGLRLIYFSYDVKMKEKGDIPEGYSVSREKKERFSLILESASTNQTSMYLCASRTGQGLTGELFFGEGSRLTVL.

The chain carries TRBV5-4 and TRBJ2-1; D possibly corresponds to TRBD1 (6 bases). The V end lost 1 base, the J end lost 8 bases, and 13 bases lay between the germline ends. The CDR3 is 14 residues long. Germline V lookup: CDR1 SGHNT, CDR2 YYREEE (reference sequence). In DNA, the CDR3 is TGTGCCAGCAGCTTGAGCGTCCAGGGGTATGAGCAGTTCTTC. It yields the protein CASSLSVQGYEQFF.

The CDR3 protein is CASSPQGGTSGSHYEQYF. CDR3 bases: TGTGCCAGCAGCCCACAGGGGGGGACTAGCGGGAGTCACTACGAGCAGTACTTC. This chain links TRBV7-9 with TRBJ2-7, with 14 bases matching TRBD2. The CDR3 loop spans 18 amino acids. CDR1 and CDR2 from the germline V gene are SEHNR and FQNEAQ (reference sequence). The V segment lost 5 bases and the J segment 3 bases; nucleotides outside the gene matches: 12. The full variable domain, with the rest looked up from reference TRBV7-9 and TRBJ2-7, is DTGVSQNPRHKITKRGQNVTFRCDPISEHNRLYWYRQTLGQGPEFLTYFQNEAQLEKSRLLSDRFSAERPKGSFSTLEIQRTEQGDSAMYLCASSPQGGTSGSHYEQYFGPGTRLTVT.

This chain uses TRBV30 with TRBJ2-5; 7 nucleotides agree with TRBD1. The V segment lost 3 bases and the J segment 1 base; nucleotides outside the gene matches: 2. The germline gives CDR1 GTSNPN, CDR2 SVGIG (reference sequence). The CDR3 has 13 amino acids. CDR3 region: CAWSPGGQETQYF. The CDR3 nucleotides read TGTGCCTGGAGCCCAGGGGGCCAAGAGACCCAGTACTTC.

The rearrangement joins TRBV4-2 to TRBJ2-5; 10 bases match TRBD2. V shed 5 bases, J shed 5 bases, and the junction held 11 bases outside the gene matches. CDR1 and CDR2 (germline): LGHNA, YNFKEQ. The CDR3 runs to 16 residues. In DNA form, the CDR3 reads TGTGCCAGCAGCACCCCTAGCGGGGGCGATGGGGAGACCCAGTACTTC. Its protein product is CASSTPSGGDGETQYF.

The chain combines TRBV4-1 with TRBJ1-5; D unclear. Looked up from germline, CDR1 is MGHRA and CDR2 is YSYEKL. Trimming shortened V by 2 bases and J by 4 bases, and 12 bases separated the two germline ends. This CDR3 has 15 residues. The CDR3 bases are TGCGCCAGCAGCCAATATCTTTTTGCTAATCAGCCCCAGCATTTT. It specifies CASSQYLFANQPQHF.

The genes are TRBV5-1 and TRBJ2-4; D not certain. V lost 4 bases and J 2 bases, leaving 22 bases between the germline ends. The CDR3 loop spans 18 amino acids. Per germline, CDR1 SGHRS and CDR2 YFSETQ. The CDR3 DNA reads TGCGCCAGCAGCCTCCGTTTGGGATCGGAGCGAACCAAAAACATTCAGTACTTC. Its protein product is CASSLRLGSERTKNIQYF.

This chain joins TRBV12-5 and TRBJ1-2; 8 bases line up with TRBD1. This CDR3 spans 13 amino acids. The J segment lost 8 bases and the V segment lost 7 bases, leaving 9 bases of the junction unmatched. Germline CDR1 reads LGHNT; CDR2 reads FRNRAP. CDR3 region: CASAVAGGLGYTF. Written as DNA, the CDR3 is TGTGCTAGTGCCGTCGCAGGGGGCTTAGGCTACACCTTC.

The V gene is TRBV5-1, the J gene TRBJ2-3; D is perhaps TRBD1 (6 bases). CDR3 length: 15 amino acids. V lost 2 bases, J lost 2 bases, and 12 bases lay in between. Looked up from germline, CDR1 is SGHRS and CDR2 is YFSETQ. CDR3 DNA: TGCGCCAGCAGCTTCACTAGGGGGATCACAGATACGCAGTATTTT. It translates to CASSFTRGITDTQYF.

CDR3 sequence reads: CASNHRPGVSYEQYF. The CDR3 nucleotides read TGCGCCAGCAACCACCGCCCGGGGGTCTCCTACGAGCAGTACTTC. This sequence joins TRBV5-1 and TRBJ2-7; possibly TRBD2 for D (6 bases). Trimming removed 6 bases at V and 0 bases at J, with 16 bases between. This CDR3 has 15 amino acids. Germline values: CDR1 SGHRS, CDR2 YFSETQ.

This chain links TRBV9 with TRBJ2-5, with TRBD1 matching 9 bases. The CDR3 sequence is 16 residues long. V shed 2 bases, J shed 7 bases, and the junction held 12 bases outside the gene matches. Germline CDR1 and CDR2: SGDLS and YYNGEE. Written as DNA, the CDR3 is TGTGCCAGCAGCGTCTCTACGGGACAGGGAATGTTGACCCAGTACTTC. Translated, it gives CASSVSTGQGMLTQYF.

This chain connects TRBV12-5 to TRBJ2-7; D is unclear. Germline V lookup: CDR1 LGHNT, CDR2 FRNRAP. V was trimmed by 0 bases and J by 3 bases, leaving 21 bases between them. The CDR3 length is 18 residues. For the CDR3, the DNA is TGTGCTAGTGGTTTGGTATCCGGAACCTTGGTGTGGGGCTACGAGCAGTACTTC. It encodes CASGLVSGTLVWGYEQYF.

Note on this clone: Other nucleotide sequences in the sample specify the same CDR3. This chain joins TRBV6-5 and TRBJ1-4, with D uncertain. Trimming cost V 2 bases and J 3 bases, with 4 bases left between them. Germline assignment: CDR1 MNHEY and CDR2 SVGAGI. This CDR3 has 13 residues. The CDR3 DNA sequence: TGTGCCAGCAGTTACCGGGCTAATGAAAAACTGTTTTTT. The encoded protein is CASSYRANEKLFF.

The chain uses TRBV7-8 and TRBJ2-7; TRBD1 might be the D (6 bases). CDR1 SGHVS and CDR2 FQNEAQ come from the germline V gene. CDR3 size: 17 residues. Trimming took 5 bases from V and 5 from J, leaving 25 bases between them. The CDR3 is CASSAARRAWPGDEQYF. In DNA form, the CDR3 reads TGTGCCAGCAGCGCCGCGCGTAGGGCCTGGCCAGGGGACGAGCAGTACTTC.

The V call is TRBV6-5, the J call TRBJ1-1; D is possibly TRBD1 (5 bases). V was clipped by 5 bases and J by 5 bases, with 12 bases between them. The V gene's germline CDR1 is MNHEY and CDR2 SVGAGI. The CDR3 consists of 13 residues. The CDR3 coding sequence is TGTGCCAGCAGTCCAGGGCGGAAGACTGAAGCTTTCTTT. Amino acid sequence: CASSPGRKTEAFF.

The chain is built from TRBV25-1 and TRBJ1-5; TRBD1 matches at 8 bases. Germline values: CDR1 MGHDK, CDR2 SYGVNS. The CDR3 is 15 amino acids. V trimming: 4 bases; J trimming: 0 bases; junction bases outside the gene matches: 2. The CDR3: CASSADRGSNQPQHF. DNA for the CDR3: TGTGCCAGCAGTGCAGACAGGGGTAGCAATCAGCCCCAGCATTTT.

This chain joins TRBV7-2 and TRBJ2-7; 9 bases agree with TRBD1. Germline V gene lookup returns CDR1 SGHTA and CDR2 FQGNSA. The length of the CDR3 is 13 residues. V was clipped by 5 bases and J by 3 bases; unmatched bases: 2. CDR3 amino acids: CASSTDRGYEQYF. CDR3 coding DNA: TGTGCCAGCAGCACGGACAGGGGCTACGAGCAGTACTTC.